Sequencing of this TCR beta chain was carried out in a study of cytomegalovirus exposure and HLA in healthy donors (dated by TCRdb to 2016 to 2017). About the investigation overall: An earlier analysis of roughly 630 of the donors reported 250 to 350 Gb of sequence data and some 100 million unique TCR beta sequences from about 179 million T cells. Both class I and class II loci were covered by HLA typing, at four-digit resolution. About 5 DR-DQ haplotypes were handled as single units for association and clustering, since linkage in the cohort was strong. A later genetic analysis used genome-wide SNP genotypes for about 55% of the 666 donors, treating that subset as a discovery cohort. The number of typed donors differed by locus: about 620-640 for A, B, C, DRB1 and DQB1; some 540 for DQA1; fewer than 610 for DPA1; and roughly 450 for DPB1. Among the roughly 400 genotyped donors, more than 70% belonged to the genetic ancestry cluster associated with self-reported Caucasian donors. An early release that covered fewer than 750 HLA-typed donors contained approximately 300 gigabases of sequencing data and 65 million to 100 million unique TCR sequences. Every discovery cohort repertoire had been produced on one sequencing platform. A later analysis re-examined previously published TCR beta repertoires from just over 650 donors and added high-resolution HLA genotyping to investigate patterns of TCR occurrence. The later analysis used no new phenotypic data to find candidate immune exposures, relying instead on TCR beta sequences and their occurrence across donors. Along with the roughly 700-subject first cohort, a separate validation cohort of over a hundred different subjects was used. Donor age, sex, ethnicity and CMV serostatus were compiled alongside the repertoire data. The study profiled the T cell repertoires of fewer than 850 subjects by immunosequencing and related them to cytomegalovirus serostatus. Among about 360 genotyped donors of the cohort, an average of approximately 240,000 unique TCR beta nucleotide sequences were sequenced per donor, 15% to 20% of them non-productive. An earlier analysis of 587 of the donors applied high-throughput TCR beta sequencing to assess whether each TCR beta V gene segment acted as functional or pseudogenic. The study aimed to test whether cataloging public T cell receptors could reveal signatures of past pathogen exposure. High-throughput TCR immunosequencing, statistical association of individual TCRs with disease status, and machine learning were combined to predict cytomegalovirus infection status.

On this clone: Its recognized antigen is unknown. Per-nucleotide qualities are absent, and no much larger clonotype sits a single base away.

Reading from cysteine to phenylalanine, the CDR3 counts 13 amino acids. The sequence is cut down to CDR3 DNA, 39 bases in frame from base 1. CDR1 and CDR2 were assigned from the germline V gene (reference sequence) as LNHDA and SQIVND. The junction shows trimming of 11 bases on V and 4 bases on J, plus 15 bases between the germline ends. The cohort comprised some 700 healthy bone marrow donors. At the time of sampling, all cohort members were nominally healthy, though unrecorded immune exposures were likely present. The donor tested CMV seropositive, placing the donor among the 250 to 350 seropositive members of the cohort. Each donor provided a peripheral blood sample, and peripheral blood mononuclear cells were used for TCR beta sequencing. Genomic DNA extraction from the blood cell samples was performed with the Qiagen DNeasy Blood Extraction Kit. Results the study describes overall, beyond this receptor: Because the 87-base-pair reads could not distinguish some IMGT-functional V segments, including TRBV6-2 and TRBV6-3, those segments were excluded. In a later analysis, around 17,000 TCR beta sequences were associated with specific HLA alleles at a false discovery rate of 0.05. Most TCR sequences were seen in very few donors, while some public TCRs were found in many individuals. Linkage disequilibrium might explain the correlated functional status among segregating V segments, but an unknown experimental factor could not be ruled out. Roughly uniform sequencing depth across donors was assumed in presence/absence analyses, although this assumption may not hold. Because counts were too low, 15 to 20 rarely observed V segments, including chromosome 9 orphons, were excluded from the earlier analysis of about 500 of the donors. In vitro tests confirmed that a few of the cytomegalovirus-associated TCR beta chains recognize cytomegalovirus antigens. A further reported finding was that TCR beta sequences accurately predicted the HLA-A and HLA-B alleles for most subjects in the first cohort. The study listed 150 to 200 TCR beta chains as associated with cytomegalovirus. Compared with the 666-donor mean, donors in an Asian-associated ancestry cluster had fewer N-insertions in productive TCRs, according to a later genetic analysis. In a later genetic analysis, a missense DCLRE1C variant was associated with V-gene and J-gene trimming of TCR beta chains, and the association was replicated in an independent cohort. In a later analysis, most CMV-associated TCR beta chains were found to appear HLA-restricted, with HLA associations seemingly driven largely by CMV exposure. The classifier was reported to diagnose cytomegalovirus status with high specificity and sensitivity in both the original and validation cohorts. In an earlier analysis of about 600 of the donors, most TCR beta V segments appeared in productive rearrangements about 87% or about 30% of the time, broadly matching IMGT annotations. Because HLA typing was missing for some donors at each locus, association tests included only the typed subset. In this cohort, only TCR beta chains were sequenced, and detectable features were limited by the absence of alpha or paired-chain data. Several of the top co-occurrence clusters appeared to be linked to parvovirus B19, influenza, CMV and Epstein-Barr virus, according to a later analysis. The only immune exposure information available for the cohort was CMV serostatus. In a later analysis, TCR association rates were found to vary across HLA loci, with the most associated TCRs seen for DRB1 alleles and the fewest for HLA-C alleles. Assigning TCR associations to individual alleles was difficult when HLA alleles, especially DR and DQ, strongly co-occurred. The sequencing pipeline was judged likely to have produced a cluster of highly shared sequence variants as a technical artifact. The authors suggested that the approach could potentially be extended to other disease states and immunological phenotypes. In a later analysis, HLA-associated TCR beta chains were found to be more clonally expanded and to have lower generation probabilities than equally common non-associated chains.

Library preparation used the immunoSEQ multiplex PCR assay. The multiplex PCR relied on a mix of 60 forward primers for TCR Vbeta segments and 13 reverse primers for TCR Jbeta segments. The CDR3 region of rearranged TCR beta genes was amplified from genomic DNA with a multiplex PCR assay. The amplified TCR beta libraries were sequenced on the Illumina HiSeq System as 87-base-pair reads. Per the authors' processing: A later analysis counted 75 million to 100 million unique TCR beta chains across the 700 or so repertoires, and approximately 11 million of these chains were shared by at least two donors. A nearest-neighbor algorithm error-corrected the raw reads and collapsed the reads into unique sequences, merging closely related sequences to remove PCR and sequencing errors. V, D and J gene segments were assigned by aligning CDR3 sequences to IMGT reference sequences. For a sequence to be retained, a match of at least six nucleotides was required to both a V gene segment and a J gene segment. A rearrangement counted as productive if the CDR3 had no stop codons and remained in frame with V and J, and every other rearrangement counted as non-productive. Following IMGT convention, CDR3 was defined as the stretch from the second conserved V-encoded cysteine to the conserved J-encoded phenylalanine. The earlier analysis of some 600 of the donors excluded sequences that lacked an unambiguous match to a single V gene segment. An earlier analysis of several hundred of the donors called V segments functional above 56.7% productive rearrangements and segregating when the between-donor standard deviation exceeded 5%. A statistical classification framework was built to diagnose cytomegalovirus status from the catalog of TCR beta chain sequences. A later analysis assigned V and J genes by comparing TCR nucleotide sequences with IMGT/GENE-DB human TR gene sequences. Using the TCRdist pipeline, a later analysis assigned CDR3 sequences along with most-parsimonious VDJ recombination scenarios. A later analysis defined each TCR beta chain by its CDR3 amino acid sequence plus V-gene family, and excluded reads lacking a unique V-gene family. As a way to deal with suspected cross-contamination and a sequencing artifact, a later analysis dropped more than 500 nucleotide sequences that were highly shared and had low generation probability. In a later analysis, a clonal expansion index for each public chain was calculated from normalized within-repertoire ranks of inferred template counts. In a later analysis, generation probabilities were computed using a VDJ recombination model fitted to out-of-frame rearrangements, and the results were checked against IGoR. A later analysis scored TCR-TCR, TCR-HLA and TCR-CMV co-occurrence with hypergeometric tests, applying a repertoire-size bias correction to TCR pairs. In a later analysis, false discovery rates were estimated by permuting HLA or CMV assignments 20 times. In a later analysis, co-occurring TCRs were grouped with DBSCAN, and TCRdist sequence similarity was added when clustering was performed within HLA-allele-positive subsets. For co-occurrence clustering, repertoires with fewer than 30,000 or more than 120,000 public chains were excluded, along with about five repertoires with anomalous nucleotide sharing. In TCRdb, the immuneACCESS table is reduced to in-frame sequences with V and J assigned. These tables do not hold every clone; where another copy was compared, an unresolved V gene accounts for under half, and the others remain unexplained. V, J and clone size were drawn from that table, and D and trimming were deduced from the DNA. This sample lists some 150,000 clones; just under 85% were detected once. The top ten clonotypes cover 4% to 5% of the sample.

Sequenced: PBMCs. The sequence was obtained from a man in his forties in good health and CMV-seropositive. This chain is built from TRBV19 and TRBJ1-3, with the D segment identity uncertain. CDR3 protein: CAVSSRSGNTIYF. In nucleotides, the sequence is TGTGCCGTATCGTCCAGATCCGGAAACACCATATATTTT.